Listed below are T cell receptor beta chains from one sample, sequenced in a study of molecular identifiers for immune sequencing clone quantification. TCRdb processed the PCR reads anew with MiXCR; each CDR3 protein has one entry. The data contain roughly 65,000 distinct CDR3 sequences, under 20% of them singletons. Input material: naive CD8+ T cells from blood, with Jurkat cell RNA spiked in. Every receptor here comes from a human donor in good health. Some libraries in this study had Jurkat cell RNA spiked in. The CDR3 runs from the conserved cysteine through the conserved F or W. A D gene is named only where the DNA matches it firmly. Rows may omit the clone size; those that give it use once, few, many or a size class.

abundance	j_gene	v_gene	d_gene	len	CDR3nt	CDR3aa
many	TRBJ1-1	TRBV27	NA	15	TGTGCCAGCAGTTTAGGGGGGGGCATGAACACTGAAGCTTTCTTT	CASSLGGGMNTEAFF
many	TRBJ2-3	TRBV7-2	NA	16	TGTGCCAGCAGCACTAGTGGGTATGGGGGCACAGATACGCAGTATTTT	CASSTSGYGGTDTQYF
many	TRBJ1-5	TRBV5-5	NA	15	TGTGCCAGCAGCTTGATAGGGAACTCGAATCAGCCCCAGCATTTT	CASSLIGNSNQPQHF
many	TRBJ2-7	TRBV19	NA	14	TGTGCCAGTGGATCAGGGTTAGGTCTCTACGAGCAGTACTTC	CASGSGLGLYEQYF
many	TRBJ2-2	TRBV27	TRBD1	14	TGTGCCAGCACCGGGACAGAGAACACCGGGGAGCTGTTTTTT	CASTGTENTGELFF
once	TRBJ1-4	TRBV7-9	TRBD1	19	TGTGCCAGCAGCCCACACGCCGGGACAGGTCTTGCAACTAATGAAAAACTGTTTTTT	CASSPHAGTGLATNEKLFF
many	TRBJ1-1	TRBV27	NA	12	TGTGCCAGCAGGATGGGGGTCACTGAAGCTTTCTTT	CASRMGVTEAFF
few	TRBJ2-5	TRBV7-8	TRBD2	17	TGTGCCAGCAGCCATCCATCCCTACTAGCGGGAGAAGAGACCCGGTACTTC	CASSHPSLLAGEETRYF
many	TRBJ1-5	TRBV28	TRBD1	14	TGTGCCAGCAGTCGACAGGGGTTGAGTCAGCCCCAGCATTTT	CASSRQGLSQPQHF
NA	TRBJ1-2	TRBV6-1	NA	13	TGTGCCAGCAGCCACAGGTCTAACTATGGCTACACCTTC	CASSHRSNYGYTF
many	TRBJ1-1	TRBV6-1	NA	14	TGTGCCAGCAGAGATCTACAGGTTAACACTGAAGCTTTCTTT	CASRDLQVNTEAFF
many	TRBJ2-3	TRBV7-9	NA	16	TGTGCCAGCAGCCTCCCAGGGAGCGGGCGCACAGATACGCAGTATTTT	CASSLPGSGRTDTQYF
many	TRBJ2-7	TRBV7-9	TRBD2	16	TGTGCCAGCAGCTCCTCTTGGGCTAGCGGGCTCTACGAGCAGTACTTC	CASSSSWASGLYEQYF
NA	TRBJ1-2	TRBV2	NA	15	TGTGCCAGCAGTGGAGACTGGGGACCTGACTATGGCTACACCTTC	CASSGDWGPDYGYTF
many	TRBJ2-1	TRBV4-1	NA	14	TGCGCCAGCAGCCAACAGCGGGTAAACAATGAGCAGTTCTTC	CASSQQRVNNEQFF
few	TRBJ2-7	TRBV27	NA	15	TGTGCCAGCAGCGGGCAGGGGTCCCCCCATTACGAGCAGTACTTC	CASSGQGSPHYEQYF
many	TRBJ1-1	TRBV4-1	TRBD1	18	TGCGCCAGCAGCCAAAACTCACAGGGGGGAGGGATGAACACTGAAGCTTTCTTT	CASSQNSQGGGMNTEAFF
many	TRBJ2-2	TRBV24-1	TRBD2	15	TGTGCCACCAGTGCCCTTAGCGGGAGCTCCGGGGAGCTGTTTTTT	CATSALSGSSGELFF
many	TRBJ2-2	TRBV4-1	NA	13	TGCGCCAGCAGCCATGTTAACACCGGGGAGCTGTTTTTT	CASSHVNTGELFF
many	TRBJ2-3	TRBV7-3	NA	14	TGTGCCAGCAGCTTAACTGGGCCCACAGATACGCAGTATTTT	CASSLTGPTDTQYF
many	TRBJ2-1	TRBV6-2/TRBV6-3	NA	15	TGTGCCAGCAGTTCCCGGGACGGATTCTACAATGAGCAGTTCTTC	CASSSRDGFYNEQFF
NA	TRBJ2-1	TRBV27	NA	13	TGTGCCAGCAGTTTATCGGTCGGGAATGAGCAGTTCTTC	CASSLSVGNEQFF
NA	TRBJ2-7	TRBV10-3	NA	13	TGTGCCATCAGTCCTGGGGGGTTGGGGGAGCAGAACTTC	CAISPGGLGEQNF
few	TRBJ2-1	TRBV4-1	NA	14	TGCGCCAGCAGCCAAACACATACCGGGACTTTTACCGTCTTC	CASSQTHTGTFTVF
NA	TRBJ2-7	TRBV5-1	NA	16	TGCGCCAGCAGCCATCAAGGGACTTCGAGCTCCTACGAGCAGTACTTC	CASSHQGTSSSYEQYF
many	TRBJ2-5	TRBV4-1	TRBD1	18	TGCGCCAGCAGCCAAGGGGAGCTTGGACAGGGTGCGGGTTTGGCCCAGTACTTC	CASSQGELGQGAGLAQYF
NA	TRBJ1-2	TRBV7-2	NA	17	TGTGCCAGCAGCGACCCGGGACTCCATGGGCTTAGCTATGGCTACACCTTC	CASSDPGLHGLSYGYTF
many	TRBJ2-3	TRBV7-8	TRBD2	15	TGTGCCAGCAGCTTACTAGCGGGAGATATAGATACGCAGTATTTT	CASSLLAGDIDTQYF
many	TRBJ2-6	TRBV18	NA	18	TGTGCCAGCTCACCAGATGAAGAAACCATCTCTGGGGCCAACGTCCTGACTTTC	CASSPDEETISGANVLTF
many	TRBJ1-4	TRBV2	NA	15	TGTGCCAGCAGTCCCTGGTTGGCAACTAATGAAAAACTGTTTTTT	CASSPWLATNEKLFF
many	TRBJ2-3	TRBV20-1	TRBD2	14	TGCAGTGCCCCGACTAGCGGGCGCACAGATACGCAGTATTTT	CSAPTSGRTDTQYF
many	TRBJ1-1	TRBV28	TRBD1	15	TGTGCCAGCAGCCCCGCAGGGGGAATGAACACTGAAGCTTTCTTT	CASSPAGGMNTEAFF
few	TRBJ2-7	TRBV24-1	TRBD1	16	TGTGCCACCAGTGATCCCCGACAGGGGAGCACCTACGAGCAGTACTTC	CATSDPRQGSTYEQYF
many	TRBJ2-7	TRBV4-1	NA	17	TGCGCCAGCAGCCATAAAAAAGGGCCCCAAGCGGCCTACGAGCAGTACTTC	CASSHKKGPQAAYEQYF
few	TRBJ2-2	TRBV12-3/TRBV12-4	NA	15	TGTGCCAGCAACATTGCAGGGGTAGGGGCCGGGGAGCTGTTTTTT	CASNIAGVGAGELFF
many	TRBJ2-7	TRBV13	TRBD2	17	TGTGCCAGCAGCACCCGGACTAGCGGGAAAAGCTCCTACGAGCAGTACTTC	CASSTRTSGKSSYEQYF
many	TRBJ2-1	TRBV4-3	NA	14	TGCGCCAGCAGCCAAGATCGAGCATTTAATGAGCAGTTCTTC	CASSQDRAFNEQFF
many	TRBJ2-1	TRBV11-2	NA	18	TGTGCCAGCAGCTTATTGTCCCCTAGGCAGGTACTCAACAATGAGCAGTTCTTC	CASSLLSPRQVLNNEQFF
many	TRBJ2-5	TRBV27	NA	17	TGTGCCAGCAGTTATTTAGGTTCCGGGGCCCTCCAAGAGACCCAGTACTTC	CASSYLGSGALQETQYF
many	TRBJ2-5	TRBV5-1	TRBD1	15	TGCGCCAGCAGATACGGGACAGGGGCGGGAGAGACCCAGTACTTC	CASRYGTGAGETQYF
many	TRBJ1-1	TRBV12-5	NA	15	TGTGCTAGTGGTCGATTGGAGGGCCTGAACACTGAAGCTTTCTTT	CASGRLEGLNTEAFF
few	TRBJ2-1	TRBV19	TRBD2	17	TGTGCCAGTAGTATAATGGGTATGGCGGGAGGAGTCAATGAGCAGTTCTTC	CASSIMGMAGGVNEQFF
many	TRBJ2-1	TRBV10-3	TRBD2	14	TGTGCCATCAGTCTAGCGGGAGGTCGGAATGAGCAGTTCTTC	CAISLAGGRNEQFF
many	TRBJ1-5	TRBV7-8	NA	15	TGTGCCAGCAGCTTAGGTCCAGGGTTGAATCAGCCCCAGCATTTT	CASSLGPGLNQPQHF
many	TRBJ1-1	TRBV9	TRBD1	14	TGTGCCAGCAGCGTAGGGGGACAGGGGGGTGAAGCTTTCTTT	CASSVGGQGGEAFF
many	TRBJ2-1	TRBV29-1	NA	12	TGCAGCGACCGGGACTTTGACAATGAGCAGTTCTTC	CSDRDFDNEQFF
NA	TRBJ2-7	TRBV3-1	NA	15	TGTGCCAGCAGCCAAGGAGGGACACCGTACTACGAGCAGTACTTC	CASSQGGTPYYEQYF
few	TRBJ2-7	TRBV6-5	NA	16	TGTGCCAGCAGTTACTCCTTGGAGGGAGACGCCTACGAGCAGTACTTC	CASSYSLEGDAYEQYF
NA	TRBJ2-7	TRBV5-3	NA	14	TGTGCCAGCAGCTTGGGGCAGGACGCCTACGAGCAGTACTTC	CASSLGQDAYEQYF
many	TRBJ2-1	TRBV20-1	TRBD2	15	TGCAGTGCTAGACTCGTAGCGGGAGGGCTCAATGAGCAGTTCTTC	CSARLVAGGLNEQFF
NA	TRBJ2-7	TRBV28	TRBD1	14	TGTGCCAGCAGTTTCGACGGACAGGGGCTTCAGCAGTACTTC	CASSFDGQGLQQYF
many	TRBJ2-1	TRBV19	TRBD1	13	TGTGCCAGTAGTATGACAGGGGGCGGTGAGCAGTTCTTC	CASSMTGGGEQFF
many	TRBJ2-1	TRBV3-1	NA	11	TGTGCCACAGGGGAATACAATGAGCAGTTCTTC	CATGEYNEQFF
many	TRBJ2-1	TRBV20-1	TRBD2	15	TGCAGTGCTCTCGGACTAGAGGTTAAACAAAATGAGCAGTTCTTC	CSALGLEVKQNEQFF